This T cell receptor beta chain was found in a study of Ad26.COV2.S vaccination and SARS-CoV-2 variants. Documented treatment: roughly 18 received Ad26.COV2.S at low or high dose, single or two shots; 5 received placebo; per-sample allocation not given. Each sample was drawn 63 days after the first injection (of vaccine or placebo). This clone has only a few counts. This table comes from immunoSEQ multiplex PCR, and its TCRdb copy is limited to in-frame clones, with some not included. The sample comprises 350,000 to 500,000 clones, roughly 90% of which are singletons, and 3.5% to 4% rests with the top ten. CDR1 is SGHVS, CDR2 FQNEAQ, per germline. V was shortened by 1 base and J by 8 bases, with 3 bases between the two germline ends. The CDR3 has 11 residues.

This chain uses TRBV7-8 with TRBJ2-1; D gene unclear. Sequences were derived from peripheral blood, sampled in a trial of Ad26.COV2.S vaccine versus placebo. This clonotype was sampled from a person aged 18-65 years who received the Ad26.COV2.S COVID-19 vaccine or a placebo. In DNA, the CDR3 is TGTGCCAGCAGCTTAGTCGATGAGCAGTTCTTC. Encoded protein: CASSLVDEQFF.